This T cell receptor beta chain was identified during a study of blood T cell repertoires in COVID-19. Study-wide background: PBMCs, B-cell-depleted T cells, or T cells provided the cDNA or gDNA that made up the material.

As handled by the study authors: Scientists estimated how many nucleated cells there were by amplifying reference gene primers. The table came from immunoSEQ multiplex PCR; TCRdb's copy has only in-frame clones and leaves some out. That table is the source of V, J and clone size, and D and trimming were worked out from the DNA. The sample has around 200,000 clones; roughly 86% are singletons. V dropped 5 bases and J dropped 11; count of bases not matched to a gene: 8. The length of the CDR3 is 14 residues. Germline V lookup: CDR1 LNHDA, CDR2 SQIVND (reference sequence). The sequenced sample consisted of peripheral blood. The chain is built from TRBV19 and TRBJ1-6; 8 nucleotides match TRBD1. The sequence derives from a man between 35 and 55 years old with active or convalescent COVID-19. The CDR3 is CASSSDRVLAPLHF. Here the CDR3 DNA reads TGTGCCAGTAGTTCGGACAGGGTACTTGCACCCCTCCACTTT.